What follows are 30 T cell receptor beta chains derived from one specimen sequenced in a study of shared clonotypes between healthy human individuals. Data came from immunoSEQ multiplex PCR; TCRdb stores just in-frame clones and leaves some out. Among approximately 740,000 clones listed, around 74% were seen once. Sequenced: memory CD4+ T cells sorted from blood. As for subset: CD45RA-negative fraction. All receptors derive from a woman between 25 and 40 years old in good health.

This chain links TRBV5-4 with TRBJ2-7; TRBD2 agrees at 10 bases. Trimming cost V 0 bases and J 4 bases; bases outside gene matches: 7. The CDR3 runs to 16 residues. Germline loops: CDR1 SGHNT, CDR2 YYREEE (reference sequence). CDR3 region: CASSLVTSGMGYEQYF. The CDR3 coding sequence is TGTGCCAGCAGCTTGGTTACTAGCGGGATGGGTTACGAGCAGTACTTC.

A remark on this clone: Other DNA sequences within the sample encode an identical CDR3. The chain couples TRBV19 to TRBJ2-1; D is possibly TRBD2 (6 bases). The germline V gene encodes CDR1 LNHDA and CDR2 SQIVND (reference sequence). The V gene lost 3 bases and the J gene lost 2 bases, with 11 bases spanning the gap. The CDR3 totals 15 residues. The CDR3 sequence is CASSIGGTAYNEQFF. The CDR3 DNA reads as TGTGCCAGTAGTATCGGCGGGACGGCCTACAATGAGCAGTTCTTC.

This chain connects TRBV6-5 to TRBJ1-2; D is unresolved. Germline V lookup: CDR1 MNHEY, CDR2 SVGAGI. With 6 bases removed from V and 4 bases from J, the gap between germline ends came to 18 bases. The CDR3 covers 15 residues. CDR3: CASSRIGPASYGYTF. CDR3 nucleotides: TGTGCCAGCAGCCGTATTGGGCCGGCGAGCTATGGCTACACCTTC.

The V and J genes are TRBV4-1 and TRBJ2-6; 7 nucleotides match TRBD2. The V and J ends lost 1 base and 1 base, in that order; junction bases with no gene match: 7. This CDR3 is built from 18 residues. The germline V gene encodes CDR1 MGHRA and CDR2 YSYEKL. The CDR3 bases are TGCGCCAGCAGCCAAGTTCGAGCGGGACCTTCTGGGGCCAACGTCCTGACTTTC. This codes for CASSQVRAGPSGANVLTF.

The chain recombines TRBV7-6 with TRBJ2-5, with D perhaps being TRBD1 or TRBD2 (5 bases each). The ends were cut back, 3 bases at V and 6 bases at J, with 17 bases in the middle. The CDR3 length is 15 residues. The germline V gene has CDR1 SGHVS and CDR2 FNYEAQ. This CDR3 is CASSLFRDAGQTQYF. CDR3 in DNA: TGTGCCAGCAGCTTGTTCCGGGACGCTGGGCAGACCCAGTACTTC.

Written as DNA, the CDR3 is TGTGCCAGCAGCTTAGTAGGGGGGTTCAGGGACCACACAGATACGCAGTATTTT. Its protein product is CASSLVGGFRDHTDTQYF. V gene TRBV7-9 combines with J gene TRBJ2-3; D might be TRBD1 or TRBD2, each matching 6 bases. Germline V CDR1 and CDR2: SEHNR, FQNEAQ (reference sequence). V was pared by 1 base and J by 2 bases, with 19 bases between. The CDR3 spans 18 residues. Variable domain in full (rest from reference TRBV7-9 and TRBJ2-3): DTGVSQNPRHKITKRGQNVTFRCDPISEHNRLYWYRQTLGQGPEFLTYFQNEAQLEKSRLLSDRFSAERPKGSFSTLEIQRTEQGDSAMYLCASSLVGGFRDHTDTQYFGPGTRLTVL.

The chain joins TRBV11-2 to TRBJ2-5, with D hard to call. The CDR3 length is 13 residues. Germline lookup yields CDR1 SGHAT and CDR2 FQNNGV. The V and J ends lost 2 bases and 0 bases respectively, with 4 bases between them. The CDR3 sequence is CASSLSDQETQYF. CDR3 DNA: TGTGCCAGCAGCTTATCAGACCAAGAGACCCAGTACTTC.

This chain uses TRBV4-1 with TRBJ1-2, with 7 bases identical to TRBD1. Trimming at V came to 1 base and at J to 10 bases, leaving 6 bases not matched to a gene. Looked up from germline, CDR1 is MGHRA and CDR2 is YSYEKL. The CDR3 length is 13 residues. The CDR3 DNA reads TGCGCCAGCAGCCAAGGGTCAGGGGGTGCCTACACCTTC. Residues: CASSQGSGGAYTF.

J is TRBJ1-1 and V is TRBV27; D possibly corresponds to TRBD1 (5 bases). This CDR3 has 17 residues. Trimming took 6 bases from V and 0 from J, leaving 20 bases between them. CDR1 is MNHEY, CDR2 SMNVEV, per germline (reference sequence). CDR3 residues: CASRSMGRGYMNTEAFF. In nucleotides, the CDR3 is TGTGCCAGCAGATCAATGGGGAGGGGTTACATGAACACTGAAGCTTTCTTT.

A remark on this clone: Given a far larger clone just one base away, this is likely a sequencing read error. The J gene is TRBJ1-5, the V gene TRBV6-1; 8 nucleotides match TRBD1. The J segment lost 2 bases and the V segment lost 4 bases, leaving 1 base of the junction unmatched. Germline CDR1 MNHNS, CDR2 SASEGT. The CDR3 extends over 14 amino acids. The CDR3 DNA reads TGTGCCAGCAGTGTGACAGGGGGCAATCAGCCCCAGCATTTT. It is translated as CASSVTGGNQPQHF.

This clone was detected only once. This rearrangement joins TRBV28 to TRBJ2-5; TRBD2 agrees at 7 bases. V shed 3 bases, J shed 11 bases, and the junction held 12 bases outside the gene matches. Germline V lookup: CDR1 MDHEN, CDR2 SYDVKM. This CDR3 comprises 14 residues. The CDR3 DNA sequence: TGTGCCAGCAGTTTCCAGCGGGACTTCTCACAGCAGTACTTC. Translating gives CASSFQRDFSQQYF.

The chain combines TRBV7-8 with TRBJ2-5; unclear D gene. Germline CDR1 SGHVS, CDR2 FQNEAQ. The CDR3 is 15 residues long. Trimming stripped 1 base from V and 0 bases from J, with 9 bases between. The CDR3 here is CASSLGLRYQETQYF. CDR3 bases: TGTGCCAGCAGCTTAGGTTTGCGTTACCAAGAGACCCAGTACTTC. The whole variable domain, filled in from reference TRBV7-8 and TRBJ2-5, reads GAGVSQSPRYKVAKRGQDVALRCDPISGHVSLFWYQQALGQGPEFLTYFQNEAQLDKSGLPSDRFFAERPEGSVSTLKIQRTQQEDSAVYLCASSLGLRYQETQYFGPGTRLLVL.

Concerning this clone itself: The sample carries other DNA sequences with the same CDR3. This chain joins TRBV19 and TRBJ1-1; 8 positions match TRBD1. This CDR3 comprises 14 residues. The V gene end was trimmed by 2 bases and the J gene end by 5 bases; junction bases not matched to a gene: 4. The germline gives CDR1 LNHDA, CDR2 SQIVND (reference sequence). CDR3 in amino acids: CASSIQGAGTEAFF. CDR3 in DNA: TGTGCCAGTAGTATACAGGGGGCAGGGACTGAAGCTTTCTTT.

Comment on this clone: Other nucleotide sequences in the sample specify the same CDR3. This chain links TRBV20-1 with TRBJ2-7, with D possibly TRBD1 on 6 matching bases. V gave up 3 bases and J gave up 4 bases, with 7 bases separating them. Germline values: CDR1 DFQATT, CDR2 SNEGSKA (reference sequence). The CDR3 length is 11 residues. The CDR3 region is CSASQGYEQYF. The CDR3 DNA reads TGCAGTGCTAGTCAGGGGTACGAGCAGTACTTC.

The chain links TRBV18 to TRBJ2-7, with 9 bases aligning to TRBD1. The V segment lost 4 bases and the J segment 4 bases; nucleotides outside the gene matches: 5. CDR3 length: 14 amino acids. Germline-derived CDR1 and CDR2 are KGHSH and LQKENI. In nucleotides, the CDR3 is TGTGCCAGCTCACAGCGACAGGGGGAATACGAGCAGTACTTC. Translation gives CASSQRQGEYEQYF.

This clone was observed once. The rearrangement uses TRBV19 and TRBJ2-1; the match to TRBD2 covers 15 bases. Per the germline V gene, CDR1 is LNHDA and CDR2 is SQIVND (reference sequence). The CDR3 has 17 amino acids. The J segment lost 1 base and the V segment lost 3 bases, leaving 1 base of the junction unmatched. The CDR3 reads CASSIGTSGRSYNEQFF. For the CDR3, the DNA is TGTGCCAGTAGTATTGGGACTAGCGGGAGGTCCTACAATGAGCAGTTCTTC.

This clone has ten or more counts. The CDR3 DNA sequence: TGTGCCAGCAGCCCTAGCGGGAGGGGGGGCACCGGGGAGCTGTTTTTT. It encodes CASSPSGRGGTGELFF. The rearrangement links TRBV11-2 to TRBJ2-2; 12 bases are shared with TRBD2. The V gene end was trimmed by 5 bases and the J gene end by 4 bases; junction bases not matched to a gene: 5. CDR1 and CDR2 from the germline V gene are SGHAT and FQNNGV. CDR3 size: 16 residues.

This clone was detected many times. The V and J genes are TRBV27 and TRBJ2-7, with 14 bases fitting TRBD2. The CDR3 totals 15 residues. With 6 bases clipped from V and 6 bases from J, the junction kept 7 bases outside the gene matches. Per germline, CDR1 MNHEY and CDR2 SMNVEV (reference sequence). The CDR3, as DNA: TGTGCCAGCAGAAAGGGACTAGCGGGAGCAAGCGAGCAGTACTTC. Its protein product is CASRKGLAGASEQYF.

This CDR3 is CAWSEGLAETDTQYF. In nucleotides, the CDR3 is TGTGCCTGGAGCGAAGGACTAGCGGAGACAGATACGCAGTATTTT. J is TRBJ2-3 and V is TRBV30, with 10 bases that match TRBD2. The CDR3 loop spans 15 amino acids. From germline, CDR1 is GTSNPN and CDR2 SVGIG (reference sequence). J lost 3 bases, V lost 3 bases, and 6 bases had no gene match.

The chain uses TRBV6-5 and TRBJ2-1, with 8 bases matching TRBD1. Germline-derived CDR1 and CDR2 are MNHEY and SVGAGI. The V and J ends lost 6 bases and 6 bases, in that order; junction bases with no gene match: 10. This CDR3 has 15 amino acids. The CDR3 DNA is TGTGCCAGCAGCCGGACAGGGCCACCGGGCAATGAGCAGTTCTTC. As protein: CASSRTGPPGNEQFF.

V and J are TRBV18 and TRBJ2-7; D remains ambiguous. The V end lost 4 bases, the J end lost 0 bases, and 10 bases lay between the germline ends. Germline V gives CDR1 KGHSH, CDR2 LQKENI. This CDR3 is 14 amino acids long. In DNA, the CDR3 is TGTGCCAGCTCACTCACTCTGGACTCCTACGAGCAGTACTTC. Protein product: CASSLTLDSYEQYF. Full variable domain (missing parts from reference TRBV18 and TRBJ2-7): NAGVMQNPRHLVRRRGQEARLRCSPMKGHSHVYWYRQLPEEGLKFMVYLQKENIIDESGMPKERFSAEFPKEGPSILRIQQVVRGDSAAYFCASSLTLDSYEQYFGPGTRLTVT.

The V call is TRBV29-1, the J call TRBJ1-2, with no clear D. Deletions cut 5 bases from V and 2 bases from J, with 15 bases between. Germline values: CDR1 SQVTM, CDR2 ANQGSEA. The CDR3 consists of 14 residues. CDR3 coding DNA: TGCAGCGTTAGGCCTCGGGAGGGAAACTATGGCTACACCTTC. Protein: CSVRPREGNYGYTF.

The chain carries TRBV29-1 and TRBJ2-7, with D perhaps TRBD2 (6 bases). The CDR3 is 11 amino acids. Trimming left V 5 bases short and J 3 bases short, with 8 bases between. CDR1 is SQVTM and CDR2 is ANQGSEA in the germline V gene. In nucleotides, the CDR3 is TGCAGCGTTCTGCGGGACTACGAGCAGTACTTC. It codes for CSVLRDYEQYF.

The chain carries TRBV5-1 and TRBJ2-5; 7 nucleotides line up with TRBD1. Germline-derived CDR1 and CDR2 are SGHRS and YFSETQ. The CDR3 is made up of 18 amino acids. With 0 bases clipped from V and 5 bases from J, the junction kept 16 bases outside the gene matches. The CDR3 reads CASSLVGPGRQGDETQYF. DNA of the CDR3: TGCGCCAGCAGCTTGGTAGGCCCGGGGCGGCAGGGGGACGAGACCCAGTACTTC. Full variable domain (outside the CDR3, taken from reference TRBV5-1 and TRBJ2-5): KAGVTQTPRYLIKTRGQQVTLSCSPISGHRSVSWYQQTPGQGLQFLFEYFSETQRNKGNFPGRFSGRQFSNSRSEMNVSTLELGDSALYLCASSLVGPGRQGDETQYFGPGTRLLVL.

This rearrangement joins TRBV5-1 to TRBJ2-1; 8 bases agree with TRBD2. The germline CDR1 and CDR2 sequences are SGHRS and YFSETQ. CDR3 length: 15 amino acids. The V gene end was trimmed by 4 bases and the J gene end by 2 bases; junction bases not matched to a gene: 5. CDR3 amino acids: CASSPEAGAYNEQFF. The CDR3 DNA reads TGCGCCAGCAGCCCGGAAGCGGGAGCCTACAATGAGCAGTTCTTC.

This clone was counted a few times. V gene TRBV27 combines with J gene TRBJ2-5, with 12 bases that match TRBD2. Germline loops: CDR1 MNHEY, CDR2 SMNVEV (reference sequence). The CDR3 runs to 16 residues. After removal of 0 bases from V and 4 bases from J, the junction contained 3 bases not matched to a gene. The CDR3 here is CASSLSGLAGRETQYF. As DNA, the CDR3 is TGTGCCAGCAGTTTATCTGGACTAGCGGGACGAGAGACCCAGTACTTC.

This clone has a handful of counts. The V gene is TRBV9, the J gene TRBJ2-7; possibly TRBD1 or TRBD2 for D (5 bases each). This CDR3 contains 14 residues. Germline V gene lookup returns CDR1 SGDLS and CDR2 YYNGEE. V lost 2 bases and J lost 7, with 16 bases in between. This chain's CDR3 is CASSVSWGTEEQYF. CDR3 bases: TGTGCCAGCAGCGTGTCGTGGGGGACGGAAGAGCAGTACTTC.

The chain has TRBV30 and TRBJ1-4; the D is unclear. This CDR3 is built from 16 residues. Between the trimmed V and J ends, which lost 0 bases and 5 bases, there was a span of 16 bases. Germline V CDR1 and CDR2: GTSNPN, SVGIG (reference sequence). The CDR3 is CAWSVWRAAKNEKLFF. The CDR3 DNA is TGTGCCTGGAGTGTATGGAGGGCAGCGAAAAATGAAAAACTGTTTTTT. The full variable domain, rest sourced from reference TRBV30 and TRBJ1-4, is SQTIHQWPATLVQPVGSPLSLECTVEGTSNPNLYWYRQAAGRGLQLLFYSVGIGQISSEVPQNLSASRPQDRQFILSSKKLLLSDSGFYLCAWSVWRAAKNEKLFFGSGTQLSVL.

V is TRBV6-5 and J is TRBJ2-7; TRBD2 matches 8 bases. The V gene's germline CDR1 is MNHEY and CDR2 SVGAGI. With 0 bases clipped from V and 5 bases from J, the junction kept 9 bases outside the gene matches. The CDR3 covers 16 residues. The CDR3 here is CASSYSSGSSGNEQYF. The DNA for the CDR3 is TGTGCCAGCAGTTACTCGAGCGGGAGTAGTGGTAACGAGCAGTACTTC.

The chain links TRBV6-5 to TRBJ1-1; D is uncertain. The CDR3 consists of 14 residues. The germline V and J ends were trimmed by 6 bases and 6 bases, with 17 bases remaining between them. CDR1 is MNHEY, CDR2 SVGAGI, per germline. Here the CDR3 reads CASSAVWGSAEAFF. CDR3 nucleotide sequence: TGTGCCAGCAGCGCGGTGTGGGGTTCGGCTGAAGCTTTCTTT.